This TCR beta chain was found in a study of identical twins (dated by TCRdb to 2016 to 2018). Broadly, across the study: The study deep-sequenced TCR alpha and beta repertoires from monozygotic twins, unrelated adults of various ages and cord blood to test whether fetal clonotypes persist. Replicate twin experiments were performed at different times using different library preparation protocols to rule out contamination.

Study-wide findings and limitations: A weaker excess of twin sharing was found in beta out-of-frame sequences because the signal-to-noise ratio was lowered by fewer shared sequences. Recombination models systematically underestimated out-of-frame TCR alpha sharing in monozygotic twins but agreed with sharing between unrelated individuals. Invariant T cells such as MAIT and iNKT could partly confound zero-insertion analyses, though diverse VJ usage argued against this for most clonotypes. Because the same donors could not be followed over many years, the conclusions depended on cross-sectional statistical analysis. Fewer insertions were carried by abundant cord blood beta clonotypes, a similar but weaker trend appeared in young adult naive repertoires, and no such trend appeared in memory repertoires. Compared with coincidental sharing between unrelated individuals, out-of-frame TCR alpha sequences shared between twins had an excess of sequences with low generation probability.

Receptor amplification or capture employed 5' RACE. The run used an Illumina HiSeq 2000. Template switching added a universal primer binding site, and the final cDNA carried a unique molecular identifier that allowed TCR cDNA molecules to be counted accurately. Specific primers in the conserved constant-segment region were used to synthesize first-strand cDNA for TCR alpha and beta chains. To control for contamination, each cDNA library was double barcoded with a SMART-Mk sample barcode plus Illumina barcodes. TruSeq adapter sequences and Illumina sample barcodes were added in two successive PCR steps. The Illumina HiSeq platform was used with custom primers to sequence TCR alpha and beta cDNA libraries. On the study's bioinformatics: MiGEC was used to process raw reads and extract unique molecular identifiers, and MiXCR was used to find CDR3 positions. Recombination models were inferred per individual with the repgenHMM and IGoR tools using an EM algorithm. The analysis of shared clonotypes was done with the tcR package in R, with sharing normalized by the product of cloneset sizes. Out-of-frame nonproductive sequences were analyzed to study raw recombination free of thymic and clonal selection effects. Using fastp trimming at Q25 and MiXCR clonotype assembly, TCRdb reanalyzed the public sequencing data and kept in-frame beta chains. Each entry is one CDR3 protein sequence, shown with its most common DNA and genes. TCRdb, rather than the study authors, made the V and J calls. The sample table contains approximately 600,000 distinct CDR3 sequences; only one count was recorded for roughly 6.6% of them. Together, the top ten hold over 1.5% of the sample.

A note on this clonotype: The clone's antigen remains unknown. The sample holds no much larger clone one base away, and base qualities are not on file.

V is trimmed back by 8 bases and J by 7 bases, and the junction contains 6 bases that no gene match accounts for. Sequences MGHDK (CDR1) and SYGVNS (CDR2) are obtained from the germline V gene. Counted from cysteine to phenylalanine, this CDR3 has 13 amino acids. CDR3 DNA is the only sequence kept; it has 39 bases, read in frame from the first base. Every donor in the study was a healthy Caucasian. Three pairs of female monozygotic twins, all aged roughly 18 to 29 years, made up the twin cohort. The RNA used for TCR libraries was isolated from peripheral blood mononuclear cells. The same sample was also used in a study of yellow fever vaccine responses in identical twins. The second study's paper adds: According to the authors, in identical twins the way T cells responded to vaccination appeared partly convergent and partly personalized. Focusing on identical twins, the study followed the T cell clones that responded to the vaccine, and did so with precision.

The sequence is built from TRBV25-1 and TRBJ2-3, with TRBD1 identical over 10 junction bases. The sample comprised PBMCs. This sequence originates from a woman younger than 30 in good health. The DNA sequence is TGTGCCAGCGGCGGGACAGGGGCGAATACGCAGTATTTT. This is translated as CASGGTGANTQYF.